Described below is a single T cell receptor beta chain sequence and its context. This clone was picked up one time. Which antigen it targets is not known. Germline is not matched at one junction end, which may reflect a read error. The library was made by the immunoSEQ multiplex PCR assay. Following the manufacturer's protocol, the hsTCRB Kit was used to amplify rearranged TCR beta chain sequences. TCRB libraries were sequenced on an Illumina MiSeq. The authors' analysis ran thus. Demultiplexing, trimming and gene mapping were performed with the kit vendor's proprietary platform. TCRdb took this table from immuneACCESS and kept in-frame rearrangements with V and J called. Such tables lack part of the clones; where checked against another copy, unresolved V genes explain under half of the gap, and the rest is unexplained. That table is the source of V, J and clone size, and D and trimming were worked out from the DNA. A total of around 99,000 clones appear in this sample, roughly 77% of them only once. The ten largest account for around 7.5% of the sample.

Reading the label with the study, this specimen's time point is: baseline, week 1 (first vaccination visit). Reading the label with the study, this specimen's treatment or condition is: pre-vaccination baseline after standard-of-care therapy. Newly diagnosed WHO grade 3 or 4 IDH1-mutant astrocytomas showing loss of nuclear ATRX were present in the donors. The samples were drawn from NOA16, a multicentre, single-arm, open-label phase I trial in Germany that tested a mutant IDH1 peptide vaccine in humans for the first time. Visit V03 blood draws served as the baseline sample for immunogenicity testing. The DNeasy Blood and Tissue Kit was used to extract genomic DNA from EDTA blood for TCRB sequencing. As encoded in the germline V gene, CDR1 is SGHTA while CDR2 is FQGNSA. From the cysteine through the phenylalanine, the CDR3 covers 14 amino acids. The only DNA kept is the CDR3, 42 bases in frame from the first base.

This entry comes from a study of a mutant IDH1 vaccine in newly diagnosed glioma (dated by TCRdb to the early 2020s). Background on the whole study: Of the 30 to 35 treated patients, about 62% were male and 37.5% were female, and a mean age of around 40 years was recorded. Peripheral blood was collected at six visits: V03 (baseline), V05, V07, V10, V12 and V13. Longitudinal TCRB deep sequencing was performed for about two dozen treated patients wherever samples were available for exploratory analyses. Before enrollment, patients had received standard therapy of radiotherapy alone, temozolomide alone, or radiochemotherapy with temozolomide; most received the combination. What the authors observed across the whole study: Pseudoprogression appeared unrelated to alterations in the top peripheral T cell clonotypes detected by TCRB sequencing. PBMC samples for TCRB deep sequencing were selected based on availability. Vaccine-induced immune responses across multiple MHC alleles were detected in over 80% of patients. The authors noted that analyses of patient blood samples could not be reproduced because of sample limitations.

The receptor's source is a man between 35 and 55 years old with glioma. The sequence joins TRBV7-2 to TRBJ2-1; the D gene is possibly TRBD1, with 6 bases matching. This sample comprised PBMCs, obtained from a glioma patient treated with radiotherapy, temozolomide or both. The CDR3 has the sequence CASSQEQGYNEQFF. The bases are TGCGCCAGCAGCCAAGAACAGGGCTACAATGAGCAGTTCTTC.